The rows below give T cell receptor beta chains drawn from one sample of a study of CD8 T cells in ankylosing spondylitis. TCRdb re-derived calls from the 5' RACE reads in MiXCR, one entry per CDR3 protein. The table has 300,000 to 400,000 distinct CDR3 sequences, approximately 14% seen once. Specimen: blood, either unsorted or a sorted T cell fraction (not recorded which). The receptor set was obtained from a male donor with ankylosing spondylitis or in good health (not recorded which). The CDR3 runs from the conserved cysteine through the conserved F or W. Fields, in order: J gene, clone size, V gene, D gene, CDR3 length, CDR3 DNA, CDR3 protein. The D gene is left open where the match is weak. The listing skips clone size in some rows; elsewhere it reads once, few, many or a size class.

j_call: TRBJ1-2; clone_size: NA; v_call: TRBV5-5; d_call: NA; cdr3_length: 12; cdr3_nt: TGTGCCAGCAGCTTGCTGGGGAAGAGCTACACCTTC; cdr3_aa: CASSLLGKSYTF
j_call: TRBJ1-1; clone_size: NA; v_call: TRBV12-3/TRBV12-4; d_call: NA; cdr3_length: 14; cdr3_nt: TGTGCCAGCACCCCTAAGGCAGGGACGATTGAAGCTTTCTTT; cdr3_aa: CASTPKAGTIEAFF
j_call: TRBJ2-7; clone_size: NA; v_call: TRBV29-1; d_call: TRBD1; cdr3_length: 13; cdr3_nt: TGCAGCGTTTCGGGACAGGGTATCGACGAGCAGTACTTC; cdr3_aa: CSVSGQGIDEQYF
j_call: TRBJ2-3; clone_size: NA; v_call: TRBV3-1; d_call: NA; cdr3_length: 17; cdr3_nt: TGTGCCAGCAGCCAAGGGGTAAAAACAGGGTTCACAGATACGCAGTATTTT; cdr3_aa: CASSQGVKTGFTDTQYF
j_call: TRBJ2-2; clone_size: few; v_call: TRBV24-1; d_call: TRBD1; cdr3_length: 14; cdr3_nt: TGTGCCACCAGGGGACAGGGGAACACCGGGGAGCTGTTTTTT; cdr3_aa: CATRGQGNTGELFF
j_call: TRBJ2-1; clone_size: NA; v_call: TRBV12-3/TRBV12-4; d_call: NA; cdr3_length: 15; cdr3_nt: TGTGCCAGCAGTTTGCGACAGAGCTCCTACAATGAGCAGTTCTTC; cdr3_aa: CASSLRQSSYNEQFF
j_call: TRBJ1-4; clone_size: NA; v_call: TRBV5-1; d_call: NA; cdr3_length: 16; cdr3_nt: TGCGCCAGCAGGCGGGGTCCCCAGGGATCTAATGAAAAACTGTTTTTT; cdr3_aa: CASRRGPQGSNEKLFF
j_call: TRBJ1-1; clone_size: NA; v_call: TRBV20-1; d_call: NA; cdr3_length: 13; cdr3_nt: TGCAGTGCTGGCGGGCATCTGAACACTGAAGCTTTCTTT; cdr3_aa: CSAGGHLNTEAFF
j_call: TRBJ2-1; clone_size: NA; v_call: TRBV6-1; d_call: NA; cdr3_length: 15; cdr3_nt: TGTGCCAGCAGTGAAGCGAAGGGGCCCTACAATGAGCAGTTCTTC; cdr3_aa: CASSEAKGPYNEQFF
j_call: TRBJ1-2; clone_size: many; v_call: TRBV5-1; d_call: NA; cdr3_length: 15; cdr3_nt: TGCGCCAGCAGCTTGGAGGCAGACTTCTTCTATGGCTACACCTTC; cdr3_aa: CASSLEADFFYGYTF
j_call: TRBJ1-1; clone_size: NA; v_call: TRBV29-1; d_call: NA; cdr3_length: 14; cdr3_nt: TGCAGCGTTACCAGGAAAGTCTGTGACACTGAAGCTTTCTTT; cdr3_aa: CSVTRKVCDTEAFF
j_call: TRBJ1-1; clone_size: NA; v_call: TRBV27; d_call: NA; cdr3_length: 14; cdr3_nt: TGTGCCAGCAGTTTGACAGAACTGAACACTGAAGCTTTCTTT; cdr3_aa: CASSLTELNTEAFF
j_call: TRBJ2-1; clone_size: NA; v_call: TRBV2; d_call: TRBD1; cdr3_length: 14; cdr3_nt: TGTGCCAGCAGTACTTGGACAGGGGAGGGTGAGCAGTTCTTC; cdr3_aa: CASSTWTGEGEQFF
j_call: TRBJ1-2; clone_size: many; v_call: TRBV12-3/TRBV12-4; d_call: NA; cdr3_length: 14; cdr3_nt: TGTGCCAGCAGTTTAGATACCGGGATCTATGGCTACACCTTC; cdr3_aa: CASSLDTGIYGYTF
j_call: TRBJ1-3; clone_size: many; v_call: TRBV30; d_call: NA; cdr3_length: 12; cdr3_nt: TGTGCCTGGAGCCGGAGGGGGGACACCATATATTTT; cdr3_aa: CAWSRRGDTIYF
j_call: TRBJ1-5; clone_size: few; v_call: TRBV5-1; d_call: NA; cdr3_length: 11; cdr3_nt: TGCGCCAGCAGCGACAAGGGGCCCCAGCATTTT; cdr3_aa: CASSDKGPQHF
j_call: TRBJ1-4; clone_size: many; v_call: TRBV2; d_call: NA; cdr3_length: 14; cdr3_nt: TGTGCCAGCAGTGACAGGGATACTAATGAAAAACTGTTTTTT; cdr3_aa: CASSDRDTNEKLFF
j_call: TRBJ2-2; clone_size: NA; v_call: TRBV2; d_call: NA; cdr3_length: 15; cdr3_nt: TGTGCCAGCAGCACTATGAGGGTGAACACCGGGGAGCTGTTTTTT; cdr3_aa: CASSTMRVNTGELFF
j_call: TRBJ1-1; clone_size: few; v_call: TRBV12-3/TRBV12-4; d_call: NA; cdr3_length: 11; cdr3_nt: TGTGCCAGCAAGCGGTTAGCTGAAGCTTTCTTT; cdr3_aa: CASKRLAEAFF
j_call: TRBJ1-3; clone_size: medium-sized; v_call: TRBV25-1; d_call: NA; cdr3_length: 14; cdr3_nt: TGTGCCAGCAGTGCCCAGGGACATGGAAACACCATATATTTT; cdr3_aa: CASSAQGHGNTIYF
j_call: TRBJ2-1; clone_size: NA; v_call: TRBV11-2; d_call: TRBD1; cdr3_length: 15; cdr3_nt: TGTGCCAGCAGCTTTGCGACAGGGGGGATAAATGAGCAGTTCTTC; cdr3_aa: CASSFATGGINEQFF
j_call: TRBJ2-1; clone_size: few; v_call: TRBV20-1; d_call: TRBD1; cdr3_length: 13; cdr3_nt: TGCAGTGCTAGAGAGGACAGGGTCAATGAGCAGTTCTTC; cdr3_aa: CSAREDRVNEQFF
j_call: TRBJ1-4; clone_size: few; v_call: TRBV10-3; d_call: NA; cdr3_length: 13; cdr3_nt: TGTGCCATCAAGGAGACCCAAGGGGAAAAACTGTTTTTT; cdr3_aa: CAIKETQGEKLFF
j_call: TRBJ1-2; clone_size: NA; v_call: TRBV7-9; d_call: NA; cdr3_length: 14; cdr3_nt: TGTGCCAGCAGCTTGGCTGAAGGGTCCGGCAGCTACACCTTC; cdr3_aa: CASSLAEGSGSYTF
j_call: TRBJ2-4; clone_size: NA; v_call: TRBV6-2/TRBV6-3; d_call: NA; cdr3_length: 12; cdr3_nt: TGTGCCAGCAGTCCGGGTCTAAACATTCAGTACTTC; cdr3_aa: CASSPGLNIQYF
j_call: TRBJ1-1; clone_size: NA; v_call: TRBV12-3/TRBV12-4; d_call: NA; cdr3_length: 15; cdr3_nt: TGTGCCAGCAGCCGACTTTTGGGGGGACGGACTGAAGCTTTCTTT; cdr3_aa: CASSRLLGGRTEAFF
j_call: TRBJ1-4; clone_size: NA; v_call: TRBV5-1; d_call: TRBD1; cdr3_length: 16; cdr3_nt: TGCGCCAGCAGCATTCGACAGGGGGCAACTAATGAAAAACTGTTTTTT; cdr3_aa: CASSIRQGATNEKLFF
j_call: TRBJ1-1; clone_size: few; v_call: TRBV20-1; d_call: NA; cdr3_length: 13; cdr3_nt: TGCAGTGCTAGCCCGGGGGGGTCCACTGAAGCTTTCTTT; cdr3_aa: CSASPGGSTEAFF
j_call: TRBJ1-4; clone_size: few; v_call: TRBV6-5; d_call: NA; cdr3_length: 14; cdr3_nt: TGTGCCAGCAGTTACGATGGGCCTCCCGAAAAACTGTTTTTT; cdr3_aa: CASSYDGPPEKLFF
j_call: TRBJ1-2; clone_size: NA; v_call: TRBV10-3; d_call: NA; cdr3_length: 12; cdr3_nt: TGTGCCATCAAGACAGCTAACTATGGCTACACCTTC; cdr3_aa: CAIKTANYGYTF
j_call: TRBJ2-2; clone_size: NA; v_call: TRBV11-2; d_call: TRBD2; cdr3_length: 16; cdr3_nt: TGTGCCAGCAGCTTAATCGGACTAGCCGAAGGGGGGGAGCTGTTTTTT; cdr3_aa: CASSLIGLAEGGELFF
j_call: TRBJ1-1; clone_size: many; v_call: TRBV12-3/TRBV12-4; d_call: NA; cdr3_length: 12; cdr3_nt: TGTGCCAGCAGTTTATGGGGTTTTGAAGCTTTCTTT; cdr3_aa: CASSLWGFEAFF
j_call: TRBJ2-7; clone_size: NA; v_call: TRBV12-3/TRBV12-4; d_call: NA; cdr3_length: 13; cdr3_nt: TGTGCCAGCAGTCACCCCCCCCCCTACGAGCAGTACTTC; cdr3_aa: CASSHPPPYEQYF
j_call: TRBJ2-5; clone_size: few; v_call: TRBV4-1; d_call: TRBD2; cdr3_length: 17; cdr3_nt: TGCGCCAGCACTCGCGGGACTAGCGGGCTCGTCCAAGAGACCCAGTACTTC; cdr3_aa: CASTRGTSGLVQETQYF
j_call: TRBJ2-7; clone_size: few; v_call: TRBV6-1; d_call: NA; cdr3_length: 11; cdr3_nt: TGTGCCACCTACAGGTCCTACGAGCAGTACTTC; cdr3_aa: CATYRSYEQYF
j_call: TRBJ2-5; clone_size: few; v_call: TRBV20-1; d_call: NA; cdr3_length: 12; cdr3_nt: TGCAGTGCCGCACTAGCAGGGGAGACCCAGTACTTC; cdr3_aa: CSAALAGETQYF
j_call: TRBJ2-1; clone_size: NA; v_call: TRBV24-1; d_call: TRBD2; cdr3_length: 14; cdr3_nt: TGTGCGACAAGTGGGCGCGGGAGTAGCGAAGAGCAGTTCTTC; cdr3_aa: CATSGRGSSEEQFF
j_call: TRBJ1-1; clone_size: NA; v_call: TRBV7-2; d_call: TRBD1; cdr3_length: 16; cdr3_nt: TGTGCCAGCAGCGAAAACAGGGGGACCTCTGCGGAAGAAGCTTTCTTT; cdr3_aa: CASSENRGTSAEEAFF
j_call: TRBJ1-1; clone_size: NA; v_call: TRBV3-1; d_call: NA; cdr3_length: 14; cdr3_nt: TGTGCCAGCAGCCCCCCATACACGAACACTGAAGCTTTCTTT; cdr3_aa: CASSPPYTNTEAFF
j_call: TRBJ2-7; clone_size: few; v_call: TRBV12-3/TRBV12-4; d_call: NA; cdr3_length: 15; cdr3_nt: TGTGCCAGCAGTTTTGATCCCGGAGGGGTCTACGAGCAGTACTTC; cdr3_aa: CASSFDPGGVYEQYF
j_call: TRBJ1-1; clone_size: few; v_call: TRBV20-1; d_call: TRBD1; cdr3_length: 13; cdr3_nt: TGCAGTGCTTCACAGGGGCTGGGCACTGAAGCTTTCTTT; cdr3_aa: CSASQGLGTEAFF
j_call: TRBJ2-2; clone_size: NA; v_call: TRBV7-9; d_call: NA; cdr3_length: 13; cdr3_nt: TGTGCCAGCAGCTTAGCGGGGGAGGCGACCTTGTTTTTT; cdr3_aa: CASSLAGEATLFF
j_call: TRBJ2-1; clone_size: NA; v_call: TRBV20-1; d_call: NA; cdr3_length: 14; cdr3_nt: TGCAGTGTTCCAGCGGCACATTGGGACAATGAGCAGTTCTTC; cdr3_aa: CSVPAAHWDNEQFF
j_call: TRBJ2-2; clone_size: NA; v_call: TRBV3-1; d_call: TRBD2; cdr3_length: 19; cdr3_nt: TGTGCCAGCAGCCAAGGAGTACTAGCGGGAGGTCCGGGCACCGGGGAGCTGTTTTTT; cdr3_aa: CASSQGVLAGGPGTGELFF
j_call: TRBJ1-6; clone_size: NA; v_call: TRBV2; d_call: NA; cdr3_length: 13; cdr3_nt: TGTGCCAGCAACAGACTGTATAATTCACCCCTCCACTTT; cdr3_aa: CASNRLYNSPLHF
j_call: TRBJ2-3; clone_size: NA; v_call: TRBV28; d_call: NA; cdr3_length: 15; cdr3_nt: TGTGCCAGCAGTTTACTGGGGGGCCTAACAGATACGCAGTATTTT; cdr3_aa: CASSLLGGLTDTQYF
j_call: TRBJ1-3; clone_size: NA; v_call: TRBV7-9; d_call: NA; cdr3_length: 12; cdr3_nt: TGTGCCAGCAGCTCGGAGGGAAACACCATATATTTT; cdr3_aa: CASSSEGNTIYF
j_call: TRBJ2-7; clone_size: many; v_call: TRBV7-2; d_call: NA; cdr3_length: 12; cdr3_nt: TGTGCCAGCAGCTTAAACCAGGGGGGGCAGTACTTC; cdr3_aa: CASSLNQGGQYF
j_call: TRBJ2-7; clone_size: few; v_call: TRBV7-2; d_call: NA; cdr3_length: 14; cdr3_nt: TGTGCCAGCAGCCCAGAGACAGCCAGCTACGAGCAGTACTTC; cdr3_aa: CASSPETASYEQYF
j_call: TRBJ2-3; clone_size: few; v_call: TRBV5-1; d_call: TRBD2; cdr3_length: 16; cdr3_nt: TGCGCCAGCAGCTTGGGCAGCGGGACTAGCACAGATACGCAGTATTTT; cdr3_aa: CASSLGSGTSTDTQYF
j_call: TRBJ2-3; clone_size: few; v_call: TRBV9; d_call: TRBD1; cdr3_length: 17; cdr3_nt: TGTGCCAGCAGCGTAGAGGGGACAGGGGGCCGCACAGATACGCAGTATTTT; cdr3_aa: CASSVEGTGGRTDTQYF
j_call: TRBJ1-5; clone_size: NA; v_call: TRBV25-1; d_call: NA; cdr3_length: 14; cdr3_nt: TGTGCCAGCAGTAGAAGCGGTAGCAATCAGCCCCAGCATTTT; cdr3_aa: CASSRSGSNQPQHF
j_call: TRBJ2-3; clone_size: few; v_call: TRBV7-2; d_call: TRBD2; cdr3_length: 15; cdr3_nt: TGTGCCAGCAGAAAAGACGGGAGGCGCACAGATACGCAGTATTTT; cdr3_aa: CASRKDGRRTDTQYF
j_call: TRBJ1-2; clone_size: few; v_call: TRBV3-1; d_call: NA; cdr3_length: 14; cdr3_nt: TGTGCCAGCAGCCAAGACCTGGGGACCTATGGCTACACCTTC; cdr3_aa: CASSQDLGTYGYTF
j_call: TRBJ1-2; clone_size: many; v_call: TRBV10-3; d_call: TRBD1; cdr3_length: 16; cdr3_nt: TGTGCCATCAGTGATAATTGGGACAGGGGGCCCTATGGCTACACCTTC; cdr3_aa: CAISDNWDRGPYGYTF
j_call: TRBJ1-4; clone_size: NA; v_call: TRBV20-1; d_call: TRBD1; cdr3_length: 14; cdr3_nt: TGCAGTGCTTCTAACAGGGGCGGGAATGAAAAACTGTTTTTT; cdr3_aa: CSASNRGGNEKLFF
j_call: TRBJ1-1; clone_size: NA; v_call: TRBV7-9; d_call: NA; cdr3_length: 13; cdr3_nt: TGTGCCAGCAGCTGGCGACCGAACACTGAAGCTTTCTTT; cdr3_aa: CASSWRPNTEAFF
j_call: TRBJ1-2; clone_size: NA; v_call: TRBV12-3/TRBV12-4; d_call: NA; cdr3_length: 17; cdr3_nt: TGTGCCTTCAGTTCGGCCACTATTCGGACGGAAATCTATGGCTACACCTTC; cdr3_aa: CAFSSATIRTEIYGYTF